This T cell receptor beta chain was sequenced during a study of CD8 T cells in Susac syndrome (dated by TCRdb to between 2018 and 2020). In the study overall: The study used repertoire sequencing to test whether antigen drove CD8+ T cell activation and differentiation in Susac syndrome. General study outcomes and caveats: The study acknowledged that relatively few individuals were included in the TCR sequencing and HLA analysis.

Peripheral blood CD8+ and CD4+ T cells from healthy donors, Susac syndrome patients and multiple sclerosis patients were profiled by high-throughput TCR beta sequencing. The multiple sclerosis controls were treatment-naive patients who had stable or active relapsing-remitting disease and met the revised McDonald criteria. Bulk CD8+ and CD4+ T cells were purified by magnetic negative isolation, while CD8+ TEMRA cells were enriched using FACS. Blood was drawn into EDTA tubes, processed within 24 hours, and PBMCs were isolated by density gradient centrifugation. PBMCs destined for TCR sequencing were cryopreserved in liquid nitrogen and later thawed in a 37 °C water bath. A purity of at least 90% was achieved for sorted or isolated CD4+, CD8+ and CD8+ TEMRA cells. RNA was extracted using the RNeasy kit, and roughly 0.5 to 1 microgram was reverse transcribed with random hexamers. TCR beta CDR3 regions were amplified with the immunoSEQ multiplex PCR assay covering 54 Vbeta and 13 Jbeta segments. PCR amplification bias was corrected using a synthetic template baseline for primer optimization and computational correction. In the source study's methods: Reads were assigned to V, D and J genes according to IMGT and analyzed in immunoSEQ Analyzer, with only productive sequences retained. Clonality was computed as one minus Shannon entropy normalized by log2 of the number of productive unique sequences. For each patient and control, public and private clones were evaluated among the 100 most prevalent clones. Clones were defined as Susac-specific when absent from the healthy and MS cohorts, from approximately 970 published viral clones and from other ImmuneACCESS disease sequences. TCRdb passed the public sequencing reads through fastp at Q25 and MiXCR, retaining productive beta sequences. Rows matching on CDR3 protein sequence are summarized as one entry with the most common DNA and genes. The V and J calls were not made by the authors but by TCRdb's processing. The sample table holds about 200,000 distinct CDR3 sequences, of which 90% to 95% were seen once. 0.093% of the sample lies in the top ten.

A note on this clonotype: No cognate antigen has been identified for it. No qualities accompany the bases; no much larger clone lies one base away.

Taken from the germline V gene (reference sequence), the CDR1 and CDR2 loops are LNHDA and SQIVND. Measured from the cysteine to the phenylalanine, the CDR3 is 15 residues long. Solely the CDR3 DNA is kept, with 45 bases framed from the first base. V has 7 bases trimmed and J has 6 bases trimmed; junction bases matching no gene number 12. The sequenced sample was CD4+ T cells from PBMCs. This TCR was recovered from a human donor with multiple sclerosis. The chain was built from TRBV19 and TRBJ2-3, and TRBD1 aligns with 8 junction nucleotides. The DNA is TGTGCCAGTACCAGAACAGGGGGATGGTGGGATACGCAGTATTTT. Protein translation: CASTRTGGWWDTQYF.